Shown below are 27 T cell receptor beta chains from a single sample sequenced in a study of blood T cells in healthy people across ages. With a J-beta primer mix and a sample-barcoded 5' primer, a second PCR ran about 7 to 12 cycles. One entry per CDR3 protein results from TCRdb running MiXCR on the 5' RACE reads. Of about 930,000 distinct CDR3 sequences in the sample, 25% to 30% are singletons; the top ten hold roughly 10%. These same records also appear under a second study, on T cells of mothers and their children.

Sequencing input: blood. These receptors were taken from a woman aged 40 to 50 in good health.

This clonotype was seen a handful of times. The J gene is TRBJ1-1, the V gene TRBV7-3; D is uncertain. Germline CDR1 reads SGHTA; CDR2 reads FQGTGA. Trimming removed 1 base from V and 1 base from J, with 10 bases in between. The CDR3 is 15 amino acids. For the CDR3, the DNA is TGTGCCAGCAGCTTAAACTCGTATGGGAACACTGAAGCTTTCTTT. This translates into CASSLNSYGNTEAFF.

This clonotype was observed a few times. V is TRBV7-9 and J is TRBJ2-1, with 10 bases fitting TRBD2. Germline-derived CDR1 and CDR2 are SEHNR and FQNEAQ (reference sequence). The CDR3 is 15 residues long. V trimming: 1 base; J trimming: 5 bases; junction bases outside the gene matches: 2. The CDR3 DNA is TGTGCCAGCAGCTTAGAGGGACTAGCGAACAATGAGCAGTTCTTC. This sequence encodes CASSLEGLANNEQFF.

This clonotype showed up many times. This chain links TRBV20-1 with TRBJ2-1; weak D call: TRBD2 (6 bases). The CDR3 sequence is 14 residues long. V was pared by 6 bases and J by 7 bases, with 19 bases between. Germline V CDR1 and CDR2: DFQATT, SNEGSKA (reference sequence). CDR3 coding DNA: TGCAGTGCCCTCTTCCGAATGGGAGGTAATGAGCAGTTCTTC. This gives the protein CSALFRMGGNEQFF.

Worth noting for this clonotype: The germline gene is not matched at one end of the junction; a read error may be the cause. The V gene is TRBV29-1, the J gene TRBJ2-3; D perhaps matches TRBD2 (7 bases). Looked up from germline, CDR1 is SQVTM and CDR2 is ANQGSEA. The CDR3 totals 14 residues. CDR3 bases: TGCAGCGTTGAAGACCGGGGGGCGGGAGATATGCAGTATTTT. Translating it yields CSVEDRGAGDMQYF.

This clonotype was seen just once. DNA for the CDR3: TGTGCCAGCAGCCAGGGAATAAGGCGGGTCTGTTGCCACGAGCAGTACTTC. Encoded protein: CASSQGIRRVCCHEQYF. The V call is TRBV7-4, the J call TRBJ2-7; D is perhaps TRBD1 or TRBD2 (5 bases each). The CDR3 is made up of 17 amino acids. Per the germline V gene, CDR1 is SGHVT and CDR2 is SQSDAQ. V gave up 5 bases and J gave up 5 bases, with 25 bases separating them.

This clonotype was recorded at least ten times. The chain is built from TRBV28 and TRBJ2-1, with D possibly TRBD2 on 7 matching bases. This CDR3 region has 19 residues. V lost 1 base and J lost 6, with 25 bases in between. CDR1 and CDR2 from the germline V gene are MDHEN and SYDVKM. The CDR3 spells CASSLFPRQARGSLNEQFF. The CDR3 region has the DNA TGTGCCAGCAGTTTATTCCCCCGACAGGCGCGGGGGAGCCTCAATGAGCAGTTCTTC. Variable domain in full (rest from reference TRBV28 and TRBJ2-1): DVKVTQSSRYLVKRTGEKVFLECVQDMDHENMFWYRQDPGLGLRLIYFSYDVKMKEKGDIPEGYSVSREKKERFSLILESASTNQTSMYLCASSLFPRQARGSLNEQFFGPGTRLTVL.

About this clonotype itself: This may arise from a read error, as a much more abundant clone is one base away. This chain joins TRBV18 and TRBJ2-6; D is undetermined. The germline V gene has CDR1 KGHSH and CDR2 LQKENI. The CDR3 is 17 amino acids. V lost 0 bases and J lost 2, with 11 bases in between. DNA of the CDR3: TGTGCCAGCTCACCACCTACAGTGACGACTGGGGCCAACGTCCTGACTTTC. Its translation is CASSPPTVTTGANVLTF. The full variable domain, rest sourced from reference TRBV18 and TRBJ2-6, is NAGVMQNPRHLVRRRGQEARLRCSPMKGHSHVYWYRQLPEEGLKFMVYLQKENIIDESGMPKERFSAEFPKEGPSILRIQQVVRGDSAAYFCASSPPTVTTGANVLTFGAGSRLTVL.

This clonotype occurred many times. CDR3 amino acids: CASSFRDRDYEQYF. CDR3 nucleotides: TGTGCCAGCAGCTTCCGGGACAGGGACTACGAGCAGTACTTC. The genes are TRBV7-9 and TRBJ2-7, with 9 bases lining up with TRBD1. V was pared by 3 bases and J by 3 bases, with 3 bases of the junction left unmatched. Per the germline V gene, CDR1 is SEHNR and CDR2 is FQNEAQ (reference sequence). CDR3 length: 14 residues.

The rearrangement uses TRBV29-1 and TRBJ2-3, with 9 bases fitting TRBD2. The germline V gene has CDR1 SQVTM and CDR2 ANQGSEA. V dropped 6 bases and J dropped 4; count of bases not matched to a gene: 8. The CDR3 contains 14 residues. CDR3 residues: CSVGGTSSADTQYF. CDR3 in DNA: TGCAGCGTGGGCGGGACTAGCAGCGCAGATACGCAGTATTTT.

This clonotype has at least ten counts. V usage is TRBV5-1 and J usage is TRBJ1-2; possible D gene TRBD1, 6 bases. CDR3 length equals 15 residues. V was clipped by 4 bases and J by 5 bases, with 18 bases between them. Germline CDR1 SGHRS, CDR2 YFSETQ. This CDR3 reads CASSGGQNSNYGYTF. The CDR3 DNA follows: TGCGCCAGCAGCGGGGGACAAAACTCGAATTATGGCTACACCTTC.

The CDR3 nucleotides read TGTGCCAGCAGCTCACAGGGGCCCCTCAATCAGCCCCAGCATTTT. It yields the protein CASSSQGPLNQPQHF. The V and J genes are TRBV7-2 and TRBJ1-5, with TRBD1 identical over 7 bases. V was clipped by 4 bases and J by 3 bases; unmatched bases: 6. In germline, CDR1 is SGHTA, CDR2 FQGNSA. The CDR3 is 15 amino acids.

This clonotype was recorded a few times. As DNA, the CDR3 is TGTGCCAGCAGTTTACGGGGGGGGACTCCTCAGCAGACCCAGTACTTC. Protein product: CASSLRGGTPQQTQYF. This chain uses TRBV27 with TRBJ2-5, with 8 nucleotides matching TRBD2. Germline V CDR1 and CDR2: MNHEY, SMNVEV (reference sequence). The CDR3 loop spans 16 amino acids. Trimming cost V 2 bases and J 6 bases; bases outside gene matches: 11.

There are a few counts of this clonotype. The gene calls are TRBV12-3 or TRBV12-4 and TRBJ1-5; 7 nucleotides align to TRBD1. The CDR3 sequence is 15 residues long. V was clipped by 5 bases and J by 7 bases; unmatched bases: 11. CDR3 loop: CASSQNRGKWQPQHF. The CDR3 bases are TGTGCCAGCAGTCAAAACAGGGGAAAGTGGCAGCCCCAGCATTTT.

V gene TRBV5-1 combines with J gene TRBJ2-4; unclear D gene. The CDR3 runs to 15 residues. V lost 1 base and J lost 13, with 21 bases in between. CDR1 and CDR2 (germline): SGHRS, YFSETQ. This CDR3 reads CASSLLGTVFEEQYF. The CDR3, as DNA: TGCGCCAGCAGCTTGTTAGGAACCGTATTCGAGGAGCAGTACTTC.

About this clonotype itself: One base away lies a much larger clone, so this may be a sequencing read error. V and J are TRBV20-1 and TRBJ2-7; 8 bases agree with TRBD2. Germline CDR1 reads DFQATT; CDR2 reads SNEGSKA (reference sequence). The CDR3 is 15 amino acids. The V gene end was trimmed by 0 bases and the J gene end by 7 bases; junction bases not matched to a gene: 11. CDR3 residues: CSARDGSGGFNEQYF. CDR3 bases: TGCAGTGCTAGAGATGGGTCGGGGGGGTTCAATGAGCAGTACTTC.

This clonotype was found once. Given a much more abundant clone one base away, this may be a read error. Here the CDR3 reads CASSLLAGNKQYF. The CDR3 DNA is TGTGCCAGCAGCTTATTGGCCGGGAATAAGCAGTACTTC. This chain uses TRBV7-9 with TRBJ2-4; weak D call: TRBD2 (5 bases). CDR1 and CDR2 (germline): SEHNR, FQNEAQ (reference sequence). Between the trimmed V and J ends, which lost 2 bases and 13 bases, there was a span of 15 bases. The CDR3 length is 13 residues.

The genes are TRBV24-1 and TRBJ2-3; 8 bases map to TRBD2. Germline lookup yields CDR1 KGHDR and CDR2 SFDVKD. The CDR3 has 19 residues. V trimming: 4 bases; J trimming: 2 bases; junction bases outside the gene matches: 16. The CDR3 DNA sequence: TGTGCCACCAGTGAACACCCGGGACTAGTGGGGGGAACCACAGATACGCAGTATTTT. It is translated as CATSEHPGLVGGTTDTQYF.

DNA for the CDR3: TGTGCCAGCTCACCGGTGCCGCCAGACTTATTCAATCAGCCCCAGCATTTT. This translates into CASSPVPPDLFNQPQHF. The genes are TRBV18 and TRBJ1-5; D remains unclear. Trimming removed 3 bases at V and 3 bases at J, with 18 bases between. This CDR3 has 17 residues. CDR1 and CDR2 (germline): KGHSH, LQKENI.

In this sample, this clonotype turned up a few times. CDR3 bases: TGCAGCGTAGAGACACTGAACACTGAAGCTTTCTTT. Its translation: CSVETLNTEAFF. V is TRBV29-1 and J is TRBJ1-1; D gene uncertain. CDR3 size: 12 residues. Germline CDR1 and CDR2: SQVTM and ANQGSEA. Trimming shortened V by 6 bases and J by 0 bases, and 8 bases separated the two germline ends.

The chain recombines TRBV7-3 with TRBJ1-1; TRBD1 is a possible D gene (5 bases). V was shortened by 2 bases and J by 4 bases, with 11 bases between the two germline ends. Per the germline V gene, CDR1 is SGHTA and CDR2 is FQGTGA. This CDR3 has 14 residues. The DNA for the CDR3 is TGTGCCAGCAGCTTATTGAGCGGGACCACTGAAGCTTTCTTT. Protein sequence: CASSLLSGTTEAFF.

This clonotype showed up just a few times. The chain is built from TRBV7-9 and TRBJ2-3, with D tentatively TRBD2 (5 bases). The ends were cut back, 1 base at V and 0 bases at J, with 11 bases in the middle. The length of the CDR3 is 16 residues. The germline V gene has CDR1 SEHNR and CDR2 FQNEAQ (reference sequence). This chain's CDR3 is CASSLDGNPSTDTQYF. The CDR3 DNA follows: TGTGCCAGCAGCTTAGACGGGAACCCTAGCACAGATACGCAGTATTTT.

With regard to this clonotype: An end of the junction differs from the germline gene, which may be a read error. The genes are TRBV5-1 and TRBJ2-3, with 8 bases aligning to TRBD2. Germline V gene data show CDR1 as SGHRS and CDR2 as YFSETQ. The CDR3 spans 14 residues. In DNA form, the CDR3 reads TGCGCCAGCAGCCTACTAGCGGCTACAGATGCGCAGTATTTT. The encoded protein is CASSLLAATDAQYF.

There are a few counts of this clonotype. This sequence joins TRBV20-1 and TRBJ2-2; TRBD2 matches 12 bases. Germline loops: CDR1 DFQATT, CDR2 SNEGSKA (reference sequence). The CDR3 is 15 amino acids. With 1 base clipped from V and 6 bases from J, the junction kept 3 bases outside the gene matches. The CDR3 here is CSARGLAGAPGELFF. CDR3 sequence (DNA): TGCAGTGCTAGAGGACTAGCGGGGGCCCCCGGGGAGCTGTTTTTT.

As concerns this clonotype: This may come from a read error, since a much larger clone is one base off. The chain combines TRBV4-3 with TRBJ2-1; D uncertain. Germline lookup yields CDR1 LGHNA and CDR2 YSLEER. This CDR3 spans 16 amino acids. CDR3 DNA: TGCGCCAGCAGCGCCTCCGGAAGTAGCTCCTACAATGAGCAGGTCTTC. Its protein is CASSASGSSSYNEQVF.

This clonotype has more than one count but fewer than ten. The rearrangement joins TRBV28 to TRBJ1-2, with 7 nucleotides matching TRBD1. J lost 6 bases, V lost 4 bases, and 8 bases had no gene match. The CDR3 runs 14 residues. The V gene's germline CDR1 is MDHEN and CDR2 SYDVKM. CDR3 DNA sequence: TGTGCCAGCAGTTCTAACAGGGGACGGGATGGCTACACCTTC. Translation: CASSSNRGRDGYTF.

The J gene is TRBJ2-4, the V gene TRBV20-1, with D possibly being TRBD2 (6 bases). The J call is uncertain, as TRBJ2-7 better fits the DNA end. Germline assignment: CDR1 DFQATT and CDR2 SNEGSKA (reference sequence). The CDR3 spans 13 residues. The CDR3 nucleotides read TGCAGTGCTCAGCCCGTGGGGGGCTACGAGCAGTACTTC. Its protein is CSAQPVGGYEQYF.

This chain links TRBV7-2 with TRBJ2-3; D possibly corresponds to TRBD1 (5 bases). The CDR3 is made up of 15 amino acids. With 6 bases removed from V and 1 base from J, the gap between germline ends came to 14 bases. Germline CDR1 and CDR2: SGHTA and FQGNSA. CDR3 amino acids: CASSHLTGRTDTQYF. CDR3 nucleotide sequence: TGTGCCAGCAGTCATCTTACAGGACGCACAGATACGCAGTATTTT.